The 19 T cell receptor beta chains below were found in one sample sequenced in a study of OX40 agonist ivuxolimab in advanced cancers. The protocol was immunoSEQ multiplex PCR, while the TCRdb copy is restricted to in-frame clones and leaves out a portion. The table has about 50,000 clones, 60% to 85% seen once; the top ten hold under 2%. The sequenced sample was CD4+ or CD8+ T cells sorted from blood, obtained in a trial of the OX40 agonist ivuxolimab. The receptors were gathered from an adult with an advanced solid tumor such as melanoma, head and neck, liver or kidney cancer.

The J gene is TRBJ2-7, the V gene TRBV6-5; possible D gene TRBD1, 5 bases. CDR3 length: 14 residues. Germline V gene sequence: CDR1 MNHEY, CDR2 SVGAGI. Trimming removed 5 bases at V and 5 bases at J, with 16 bases between. This CDR3 reads CASSPEPWGNEQYF. The CDR3 bases are TGTGCCAGCAGTCCGGAACCGTGGGGCAACGAGCAGTACTTC.

This chain links TRBV5-8 with TRBJ2-7, with TRBD1 matching 8 bases. Germline V CDR1 and CDR2: SGHTS, YDEGEE. The CDR3 loop spans 15 amino acids. V trimming: 0 bases; J trimming: 4 bases; junction bases outside the gene matches: 6. The CDR3 here is CASSLGRQGLYEQYF. In DNA form, the CDR3 reads TGTGCCAGCAGCTTGGGCAGACAGGGGCTGTACGAGCAGTACTTC.

The CDR3 DNA reads TGTGCCAGCAAGAGGAGGGAAAGCGGGACCCAGTACTTC. It specifies CASKRRESGTQYF. The V call is TRBV6-5, the J call TRBJ2-5, with D perhaps TRBD2 (6 bases). CDR1 MNHEY and CDR2 SVGAGI come from the germline V gene. The CDR3 has 13 amino acids. V was trimmed by 7 bases and J by 7 bases, leaving 16 bases between them.

The rearrangement links TRBV7-2 to TRBJ2-2, with 8 bases that match TRBD2. Germline V CDR1 and CDR2: SGHTA, FQGNSA. Unmatched junction bases numbered 6, after V lost 1 base and J lost 5 bases. This CDR3 is built from 16 residues. The CDR3 region is CASSLDLAGGTGELFF. The CDR3 DNA reads TGTGCCAGCAGCTTAGATCTAGCGGGCGGAACCGGGGAGCTGTTTTTT.

The CDR3 is CASSPRPGSDGYTF. CDR3 sequence (DNA): TGTGCCAGCTCACCCCGGCCGGGGAGTGACGGCTACACCTTC. J is TRBJ1-2 and V is TRBV18; D remains unclear. V lost 3 bases and J lost 8, with 16 bases in between. This CDR3 comprises 14 residues. The germline gives CDR1 KGHSH, CDR2 LQKENI.

The chain uses TRBV7-2 and TRBJ1-3; D is undetermined. Trimming left V 2 bases short and J 0 bases short, with 8 bases between. The germline V gene encodes CDR1 SGHTA and CDR2 FQGNSA. The CDR3 totals 15 residues. In DNA form, the CDR3 reads TGTGCCAGCAGCTTATATGGGAACTCTGGAAACACCATATATTTT. Translation gives CASSLYGNSGNTIYF.

The J gene is TRBJ2-5, the V gene TRBV5-5; D remains ambiguous. The CDR3 consists of 11 residues. Per germline, CDR1 SGHKS and CDR2 YYEKEE (reference sequence). Trimming cost V 2 bases and J 5 bases, with 4 bases left between them. The CDR3 region is CASSFRETQYF. DNA of the CDR3: TGTGCCAGCAGCTTTAGGGAGACCCAGTACTTC.

The chain has TRBV2 and TRBJ1-4, with D uncertain. Germline assignment: CDR1 SNHLY and CDR2 FYNNEI. V lost 6 bases and J 8 bases, leaving 13 bases between the germline ends. CDR3 length: 13 amino acids. CDR3 coding DNA: TGTGCCAGCAGCCAAACTGGGTTCGAAAAACTGTTTTTT. Amino acids: CASSQTGFEKLFF.

The gene calls are TRBV10-3 and TRBJ2-6; TRBD1 might be the D (6 bases). The CDR3 covers 17 residues. In germline, CDR1 is ENHRY, CDR2 SYGVKD. Trimming took off 0 bases at V and 0 bases at J, with 9 bases between the two ends. CDR3: CAISESTGLSGANVLTF. CDR3 nucleotides: TGTGCCATCAGTGAGTCCACAGGGCTCTCTGGGGCCAACGTCCTGACTTTC.

This clone appeared once. V usage is TRBV9 and J usage is TRBJ1-3; 7 nucleotides agree with TRBD1. The CDR3 consists of 16 residues. V dropped 3 bases and J dropped 0; count of bases not matched to a gene: 6. Germline values: CDR1 SGDLS, CDR2 YYNGEE. DNA for the CDR3: TGTGCCAGCAGCGAGTCAGGGGGGAACTCTGGAAACACCATATATTTT. Translating gives CASSESGGNSGNTIYF.

This chain links TRBV6-6 with TRBJ1-2; D is undetermined. Germline-derived CDR1 and CDR2 are MNHNY and SVGAGI (reference sequence). Trimming stripped 8 bases from V and 1 base from J, with 11 bases between. This CDR3 has 13 amino acids. The CDR3 loop reads CASCGGLNYGYTF. CDR3 DNA: TGTGCCAGCTGTGGAGGGCTTAACTATGGCTACACCTTC.

The rearrangement joins TRBV10-3 to TRBJ2-6; D is perhaps TRBD1 (6 bases). Trimming took 7 bases from V and 3 from J, leaving 16 bases between them. This CDR3 has 16 residues. Germline CDR1 reads ENHRY; CDR2 reads SYGVKD. The CDR3 bases are TGTGCCATCACGGAATTACAGGGATTTGGGGCCAACGTCCTGACTTTC. This codes for CAITELQGFGANVLTF.

The V call is TRBV14, the J call TRBJ2-1, with 7 positions matching TRBD2. Trimming cost V 2 bases and J 0 bases; bases outside gene matches: 1. Germline V gene lookup returns CDR1 SGHDN and CDR2 FVKESK. This CDR3 spans 15 amino acids. This CDR3 reads CASSQSGTSYNEQFF. DNA of the CDR3: TGTGCCAGCAGCCAAAGCGGGACCTCCTACAATGAGCAGTTCTTC. Full variable domain (missing parts from reference TRBV14 and TRBJ2-1): EAGVTQFPSHSVIEKGQTVTLRCDPISGHDNLYWYRRVMGKEIKFLLHFVKESKQDESGMPNNRFLAERTGGTYSTLKVQPAELEDSGVYFCASSQSGTSYNEQFFGPGTRLTVL.

A remark on this clone: The sample carries other DNA sequences with the same CDR3. This chain links TRBV29-1 with TRBJ2-1; possibly TRBD1 for D (6 bases). Trimming took 0 bases from V and 0 from J, leaving 12 bases between them. The germline V gene encodes CDR1 SQVTM and CDR2 ANQGSEA. The CDR3 spans 16 residues. The DNA of the CDR3 is TGCAGCGTTGAAGATCTTCAGGGGAGCTCCTACAATGAGCAGTTCTTC. It is translated as CSVEDLQGSSYNEQFF.

This clone turned up a few times. The same CDR3 arises from other DNA sequences in this sample as well. The gene calls are TRBV7-9 and TRBJ1-2, with D possibly matching TRBD1 (5 bases). The V gene lost 1 base and the J gene lost 0 bases, with 9 bases spanning the gap. The CDR3 consists of 15 residues. Germline loops: CDR1 SEHNR, CDR2 FQNEAQ (reference sequence). CDR3 residues: CASSLGRGSNYGYTF. In DNA form, the CDR3 reads TGTGCCAGCAGCTTAGGTCGGGGGTCTAACTATGGCTACACCTTC.

The V gene is TRBV18, the J gene TRBJ1-5; D is unclear. Per germline, CDR1 KGHSH and CDR2 LQKENI. The germline V and J ends were trimmed by 2 bases and 2 bases, with 7 bases remaining between them. This CDR3 is 14 amino acids long. The CDR3 loop is CASSPAGGNQPQHF. The CDR3, as DNA: TGTGCCAGCTCACCAGCAGGAGGCAATCAGCCCCAGCATTTT.

The CDR3 spells CASSSLRMNTGELFF. CDR3 DNA: TGTGCCAGCAGTTCCCTAAGGATGAACACCGGGGAGCTGTTTTTT. This rearrangement joins TRBV2 to TRBJ2-2, with D hard to call. The V and J ends lost 5 bases and 1 base respectively, with 11 bases between them. This CDR3 is 15 amino acids long. CDR1 and CDR2 from the germline V gene are SNHLY and FYNNEI. Full variable domain (outside the CDR3, taken from reference TRBV2 and TRBJ2-2): EPEVTQTPSHQVTQMGQEVILRCVPISNHLYFYWYRQILGQKVEFLVSFYNNEISEKSEIFDDQFSVERPDGSNFTLKIRSTKLEDSAMYFCASSSLRMNTGELFFGEGSRLTVL.

The chain links TRBV19 to TRBJ2-3, with 9 bases fitting TRBD2. The length of the CDR3 is 14 residues. The germline gives CDR1 LNHDA, CDR2 SQIVND (reference sequence). After removal of 6 bases from V and 4 bases from J, the junction contained 5 bases not matched to a gene. The CDR3 DNA sequence: TGTGCCAGTAGGGTCAGCGGGGGGCCAGATACGCAGTATTTT. This codes for CASRVSGGPDTQYF.

The rearrangement uses TRBV2 and TRBJ2-7; D perhaps matches TRBD2 (5 bases). The V gene lost 6 bases and the J gene lost 2 bases, with 20 bases spanning the gap. The CDR3 is made up of 16 amino acids. Per the germline V gene, CDR1 is SNHLY and CDR2 is FYNNEI. This CDR3 is CASRDDWVASTYEQYF. The CDR3 nucleotides read TGTGCCAGCAGAGACGACTGGGTAGCGAGCACCTACGAGCAGTACTTC.